This T cell receptor (beta chain) was found in a study of OX40 agonist ivuxolimab in advanced cancers. Study information: Patients were dosed intravenously with ivuxolimab at 0.01 to 10 mg/kg every 2 weeks. One patient with hepatocellular carcinoma and two with cutaneous melanoma, three in all, had partial responses.

The CDR3 loop spans 13 amino acids. The germline gives CDR1 SGHNT, CDR2 YYREEE (reference sequence). Trimming left V 4 bases short and J 5 bases short, with 10 bases between. Clones were read by immunoSEQ multiplex PCR, and TCRdb kept only the in-frame ones, dropping some. This sample has tens of thousands of clones, with 88% found just once. The input for sequencing was CD4+ or CD8+ T cells sorted from blood, taken in a trial of the OX40 agonist ivuxolimab. The V call is TRBV5-4, the J call TRBJ2-1; D is unclear. This TCR was recovered from an adult with an advanced solid tumor such as melanoma, head and neck, liver or kidney cancer. CDR3 region: CASSLARDNEQFF. DNA of the CDR3: TGTGCCAGCAGCCTGGCTCGGGACAATGAGCAGTTCTTC.